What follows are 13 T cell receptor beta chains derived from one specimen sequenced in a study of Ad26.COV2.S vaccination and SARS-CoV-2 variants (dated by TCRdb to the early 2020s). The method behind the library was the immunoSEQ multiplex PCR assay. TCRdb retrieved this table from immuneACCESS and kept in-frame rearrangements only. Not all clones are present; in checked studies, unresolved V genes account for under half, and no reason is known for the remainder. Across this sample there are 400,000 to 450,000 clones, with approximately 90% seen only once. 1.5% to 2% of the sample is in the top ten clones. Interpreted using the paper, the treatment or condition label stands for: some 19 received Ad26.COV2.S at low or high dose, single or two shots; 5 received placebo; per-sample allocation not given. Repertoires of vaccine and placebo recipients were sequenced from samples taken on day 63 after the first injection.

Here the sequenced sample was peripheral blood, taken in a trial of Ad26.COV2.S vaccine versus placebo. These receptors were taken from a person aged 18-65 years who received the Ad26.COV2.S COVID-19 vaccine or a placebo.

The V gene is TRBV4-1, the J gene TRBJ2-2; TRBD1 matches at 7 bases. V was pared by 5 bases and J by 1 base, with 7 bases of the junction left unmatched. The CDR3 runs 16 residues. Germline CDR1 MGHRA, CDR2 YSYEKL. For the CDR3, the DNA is TGCGCCAGCAGCTTCCCAGGGGGTAAGAACACCGGGGAGCTGTTTTTT. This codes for CASSFPGGKNTGELFF.

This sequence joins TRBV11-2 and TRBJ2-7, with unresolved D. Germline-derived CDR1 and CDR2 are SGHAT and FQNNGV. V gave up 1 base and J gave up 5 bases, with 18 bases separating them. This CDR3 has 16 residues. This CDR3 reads CASSLGFQSPEDEQYF. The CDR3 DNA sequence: TGTGCCAGCAGCTTAGGATTTCAGTCCCCTGAGGACGAGCAGTACTTC.

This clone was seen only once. This CDR3 reads CASSPLLAPLHF. The DNA for the CDR3 is TGTGCCAGCAGCCCCCTGTTAGCACCCCTCCACTTT. The gene calls are TRBV7-8 and TRBJ1-6, with no clear D. Trimming pared 5 bases from V and 11 bases from J, leaving 10 bases between. The CDR3 extends over 12 amino acids. The V gene's germline CDR1 is SGHVS and CDR2 FQNEAQ.

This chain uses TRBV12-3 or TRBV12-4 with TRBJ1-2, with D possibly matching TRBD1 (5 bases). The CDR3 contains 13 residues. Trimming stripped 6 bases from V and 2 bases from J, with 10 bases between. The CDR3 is CASRDNKNYGYTF. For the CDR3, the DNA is TGTGCCAGCAGGGACAATAAGAACTATGGCTACACCTTC.

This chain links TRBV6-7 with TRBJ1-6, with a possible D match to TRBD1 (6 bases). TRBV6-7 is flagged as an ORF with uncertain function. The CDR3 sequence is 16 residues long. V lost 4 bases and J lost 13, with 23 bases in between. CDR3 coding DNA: TGTGCCAGCAGTTCGATCGCCGGGACACGGCATGGGCCCCTCCACTTT. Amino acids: CASSSIAGTRHGPLHF.

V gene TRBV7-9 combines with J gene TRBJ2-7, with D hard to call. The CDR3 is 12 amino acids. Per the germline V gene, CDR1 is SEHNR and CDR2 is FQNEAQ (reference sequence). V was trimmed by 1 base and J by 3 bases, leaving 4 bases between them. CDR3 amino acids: CASSLEYYEQYF. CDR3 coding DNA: TGTGCCAGCAGCTTAGAGTACTACGAGCAGTACTTC.

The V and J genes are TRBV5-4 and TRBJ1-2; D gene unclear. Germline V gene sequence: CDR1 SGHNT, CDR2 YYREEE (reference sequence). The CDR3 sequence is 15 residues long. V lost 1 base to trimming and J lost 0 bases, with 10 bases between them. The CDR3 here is CASSLLSEPNYGYTF. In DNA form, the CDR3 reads TGTGCCAGCAGCTTGCTTAGCGAACCTAACTATGGCTACACCTTC.

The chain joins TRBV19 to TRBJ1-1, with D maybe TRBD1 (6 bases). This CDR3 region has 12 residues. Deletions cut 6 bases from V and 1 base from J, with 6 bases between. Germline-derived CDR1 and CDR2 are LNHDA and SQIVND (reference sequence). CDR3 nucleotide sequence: TGTGCCAGTAGGGACAGGAACACTGAAGCTTTCTTT. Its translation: CASRDRNTEAFF. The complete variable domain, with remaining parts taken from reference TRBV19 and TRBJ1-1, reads DGGITQSPKYLFRKEGQNVTLSCEQNLNHDAMYWYRQDPGQGLRLIYYSQIVNDFQKGDIAEGYSVSREKKESFPLTVTSAQKNPTAFYLCASRDRNTEAFFGQGTRLTVV.

The CDR3 bases are TGCAGCGTTGGGTGTATCGACTCGAGTGGTGTGAGGGAGCAGTACTTC. This encodes CSVGCIDSSGVREQYF. V gene TRBV29-1 combines with J gene TRBJ2-7; no definite D call. Germline CDR1 is SQVTM and CDR2 is ANQGSEA. This CDR3 region has 16 residues. V was clipped by 4 bases and J by 7 bases, with 26 bases between them.

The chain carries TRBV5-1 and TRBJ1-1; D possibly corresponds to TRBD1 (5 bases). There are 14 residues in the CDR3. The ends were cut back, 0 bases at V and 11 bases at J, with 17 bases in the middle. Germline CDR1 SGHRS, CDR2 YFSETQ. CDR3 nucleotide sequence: TGCGCCAGCAGCTTGGTCCCCGAGGGACGACCCGCTTTCTTT. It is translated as CASSLVPEGRPAFF.

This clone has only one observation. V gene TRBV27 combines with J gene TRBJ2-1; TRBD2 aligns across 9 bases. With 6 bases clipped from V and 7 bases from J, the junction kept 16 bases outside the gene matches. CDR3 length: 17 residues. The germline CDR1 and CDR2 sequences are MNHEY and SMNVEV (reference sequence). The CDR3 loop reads CASRLALVAGGLNEQFF. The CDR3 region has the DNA TGTGCCAGCAGGTTGGCCCTCGTGGCGGGGGGGCTTAATGAGCAGTTCTTC.

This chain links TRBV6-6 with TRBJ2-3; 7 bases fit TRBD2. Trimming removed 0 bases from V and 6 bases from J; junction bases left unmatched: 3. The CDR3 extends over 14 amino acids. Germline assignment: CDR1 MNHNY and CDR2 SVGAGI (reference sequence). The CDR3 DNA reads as TGTGCCAGCAGTTACTCCCGGGGGGAGGATACGCAGTATTTT. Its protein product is CASSYSRGEDTQYF.

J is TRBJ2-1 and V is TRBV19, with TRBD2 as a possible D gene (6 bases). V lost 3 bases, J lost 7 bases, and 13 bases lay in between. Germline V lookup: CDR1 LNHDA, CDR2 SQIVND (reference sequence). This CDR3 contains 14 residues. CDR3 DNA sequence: TGTGCCAGTAGTATTGGAGGGCCTCGGAATGAGCAGTTCTTC. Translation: CASSIGGPRNEQFF.